Here is one TCR beta chain with its context. Compared with germline, one end of the junction differs, possibly owing to a read error. This sample is part of a study of molecular identifiers for immune sequencing clone quantification. Germline V CDR1 and CDR2: SGHRS, YFSETQ. The CDR3 length is 13 residues. TCRdb re-called the PCR reads with MiXCR, one entry per CDR3 protein. The data contain approximately 630,000 distinct CDR3 sequences, less than 30% of them seen just once; the ten biggest clones take up about 0.8%. The source of this sequence is a human donor in good health. Some libraries in this study had Jurkat cell RNA spiked in. This rearrangement joins TRBV5-1 to TRBJ2-7, with TRBD1 matching over 7 bases. The material sequenced was naive CD8+ T cells from blood, with Jurkat cell RNA spiked in. As to subset: FACS-sorted CD8+CD4-CCR7+CD45RA+ naive T cells. Here the CDR3 DNA reads TGCGCCAGCAGCTCGGGACAGACCTACAAGCAGTACTTT. It encodes CASSSGQTYKQYF.